What follows are 7 T cell receptor beta chains derived from one specimen sequenced in a study of blood T cell repertoires in COVID-19. Assay used: immunoSEQ multiplex PCR; TCRdb lists only in-frame clones, some missing. Counted here are roughly 66,000 clones, less than 85% occurring once; the ten biggest clones make up around 6.3%. Sequencing was performed on peripheral blood. These receptors all come from a man in his sixties with acute or convalescent COVID-19.

This clone has only a few counts. J is TRBJ2-5 and V is TRBV6-4; 9 positions match TRBD2. The ends lost 3 bases at V and 5 bases at J; junction bases unmatched: 7. Germline V gives CDR1 MRHNA, CDR2 SNTAGT. This CDR3 region has 15 residues. CDR3 loop: CASSESAGGSETQYF. CDR3 sequence (DNA): TGTGCCAGCAGTGAATCAGCGGGGGGTTCGGAGACCCAGTACTTC.

V gene TRBV5-1 combines with J gene TRBJ1-6; D not certain. Germline V CDR1 and CDR2: SGHRS, YFSETQ. The CDR3 is 18 residues long. V was pared by 0 bases and J by 0 bases, with 13 bases between. The DNA of the CDR3 is TGCGCCAGCAGCTTGGGTGACATCCAGCTCTCCTATAATTCACCCCTCCACTTT. Its protein is CASSLGDIQLSYNSPLHF. The variable domain in full, with the rest retrieved from reference TRBV5-1 and TRBJ1-6, is KAGVTQTPRYLIKTRGQQVTLSCSPISGHRSVSWYQQTPGQGLQFLFEYFSETQRNKGNFPGRFSGRQFSNSRSEMNVSTLELGDSALYLCASSLGDIQLSYNSPLHFGNGTRLTVT.

The chain links TRBV3-1 (or the pseudogene TRBV3-2) to TRBJ2-7; 8 bases are shared with TRBD1. This CDR3 is built from 17 residues. V lost 1 base, J lost 2 bases, and 10 bases stayed unmatched. Germline V CDR1 and CDR2: LGHDT, YNNKEL (reference sequence). DNA of the CDR3: TGTGCCAGCAGCCAAGGAAATTCAGGACAGGGTACCTACGAGCAGTACTTC. It is translated as CASSQGNSGQGTYEQYF.

The chain links TRBV6-5 to TRBJ2-7; 8 bases fit TRBD1. The CDR3 is 14 amino acids. The trim removed 5 bases at V and 1 base at J, leaving 4 bases unmatched. From germline, CDR1 is MNHEY and CDR2 SVGAGI. The CDR3 loop reads CASSPGQVSYEQYV. In DNA form, the CDR3 reads TGTGCCAGCAGTCCGGGACAGGTATCCTACGAGCAGTACGTC.

The chain couples TRBV18 to TRBJ1-6; no clear D gene. The V gene's germline CDR1 is KGHSH and CDR2 LQKENI. The CDR3 extends over 12 amino acids. The V and J ends lost 3 bases and 10 bases respectively, with 7 bases between them. CDR3 DNA sequence: TGTGCCAGCTCACCCGAAGCCTCACCCCTCCACTTT. Its translation is CASSPEASPLHF.

Only a few counts were recorded for this clone. V usage is TRBV19 and J usage is TRBJ2-5; 11 nucleotides match TRBD2. V was pared by 7 bases and J by 5 bases, with 3 bases of the junction left unmatched. CDR1 is LNHDA, CDR2 SQIVND, per germline (reference sequence). The CDR3 has 13 residues. CDR3 nucleotides: TGTGCCAGTACTGCTAGCGGGGGGGAGACCCAGTACTTC. Translating gives CASTASGGETQYF.

The chain has TRBV5-1 and TRBJ1-2; 8 nucleotides line up with TRBD1. With 5 bases clipped from V and 3 bases from J, the junction kept 6 bases outside the gene matches. The germline gives CDR1 SGHRS, CDR2 YFSETQ. This CDR3 is built from 14 residues. The CDR3 sequence is CASRPGGKDYGYTF. In DNA, the CDR3 is TGCGCCAGCAGACCAGGGGGCAAGGACTATGGCTACACCTTC.